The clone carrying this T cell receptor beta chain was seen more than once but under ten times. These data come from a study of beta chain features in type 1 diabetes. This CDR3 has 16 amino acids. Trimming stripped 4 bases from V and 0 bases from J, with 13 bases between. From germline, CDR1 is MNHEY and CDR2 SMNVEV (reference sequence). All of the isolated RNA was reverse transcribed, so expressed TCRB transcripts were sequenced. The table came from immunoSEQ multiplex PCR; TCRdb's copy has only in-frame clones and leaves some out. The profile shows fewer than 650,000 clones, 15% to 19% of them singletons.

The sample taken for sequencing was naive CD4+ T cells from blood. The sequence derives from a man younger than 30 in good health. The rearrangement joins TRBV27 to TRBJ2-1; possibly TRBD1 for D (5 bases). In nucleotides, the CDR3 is TGTGCCAGCAGTTCAACCCGACAGAGCTCCTACAATGAGCAGTTCTTC. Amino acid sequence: CASSSTRQSSYNEQFF.